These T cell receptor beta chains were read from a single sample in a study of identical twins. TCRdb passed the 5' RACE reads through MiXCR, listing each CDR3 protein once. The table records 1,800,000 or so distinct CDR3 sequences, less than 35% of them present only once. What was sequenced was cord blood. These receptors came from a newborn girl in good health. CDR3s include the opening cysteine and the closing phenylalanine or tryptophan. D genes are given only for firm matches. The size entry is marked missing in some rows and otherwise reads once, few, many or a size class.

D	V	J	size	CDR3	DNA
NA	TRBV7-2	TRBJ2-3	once	CASSPRRITTDTQYF	TGTGCCAGCAGCCCCCGGAGGATAACCACAGATACGCAGTATTTT
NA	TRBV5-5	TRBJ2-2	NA	CASSFGSNGELFF	TGTGCCAGCAGCTTCGGGAGTAACGGGGAGCTGTTTTTT
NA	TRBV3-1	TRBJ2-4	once	CASGQAALPGDIQYF	TGTGCCAGCGGCCAAGCCGCCCTCCCCGGGGACATTCAGTACTTC
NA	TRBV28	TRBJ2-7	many	CASNLGGYEQYF	TGTGCCAGCAACCTAGGGGGCTACGAGCAGTACTTC
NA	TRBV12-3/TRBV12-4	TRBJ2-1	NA	CASSPQATGGEQFF	TGTGCCAGCAGCCCACAGGCGACCGGGGGTGAGCAGTTCTTC
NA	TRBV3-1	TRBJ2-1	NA	CASSQLETQFF	TGTGCCAGCAGCCAATTGGAGACCCAGTTCTTC
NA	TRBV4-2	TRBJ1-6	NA	CASSHGTPSSYNSPLHF	TGTGCCAGCAGCCACGGGACCCCGAGCTCCTATAATTCACCCCTCCACTTT
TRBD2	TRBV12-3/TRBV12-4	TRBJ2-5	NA	CASSLALAGGSPYF	TGTGCCAGCAGTTTAGCCCTAGCGGGGGGAAGCCCGTACTTC
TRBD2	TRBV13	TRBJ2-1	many	CASSLDGTTYNEQFF	TGTGCCAGCAGCTTAGATGGGACTACCTACAATGAGCAGTTCTTC
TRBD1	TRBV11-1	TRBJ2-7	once	CASSAPGQGKRYEQYF	TGTGCCAGCAGCGCCCCCGGACAGGGAAAAAGATACGAGCAGTACTTC
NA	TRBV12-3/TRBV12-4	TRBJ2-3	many	CASSPTYTDTQYF	TGTGCCAGCAGTCCCACCTACACAGATACGCAGTATTTT
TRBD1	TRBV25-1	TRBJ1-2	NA	CASSGPGQLSSNTF	TGTGCCAGCAGTGGGCCGGGACAGCTTTCCTCCAACACCTTC
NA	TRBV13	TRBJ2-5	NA	CASSPDLEETQYF	TGTGCCAGCAGCCCGGACCTCGAGGAGACCCAGTACTTC
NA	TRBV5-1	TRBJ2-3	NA	CASSHGLGVDTQYF	TGCGCCAGCAGTCATGGCCTAGGGGTAGATACGCAGTATTTT
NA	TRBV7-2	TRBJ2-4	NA	CASSHQALLAKNIQYF	TGTGCCAGCAGCCATCAGGCTCTTCTAGCCAAAAACATTCAGTACTTC
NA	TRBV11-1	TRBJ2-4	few	CASSSPGGAKNIQYF	TGTGCCAGCAGCTCGCCCGGGGGAGCCAAAAACATTCAGTACTTC
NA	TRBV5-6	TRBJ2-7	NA	CASSFFRGRGSYEQYF	TGTGCCAGCAGCTTTTTTAGGGGCAGGGGTTCCTACGAGCAGTACTTC
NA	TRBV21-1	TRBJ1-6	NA	CASSKEGAGRGNSPLHF	TGTGCCAGCAGCAAAGAGGGGGCCGGCAGGGGGAATTCACCCCTCCACTTT
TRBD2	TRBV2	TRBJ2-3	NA	CASSEDSGFVTDTQYF	TGTGCCAGCAGTGAAGATAGCGGGTTTGTCACAGATACGCAGTATTTT
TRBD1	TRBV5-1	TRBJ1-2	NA	CASKGTGGRYGYTF	TGCGCCAGTAAGGGGACAGGGGGACGCTATGGCTACACCTTC
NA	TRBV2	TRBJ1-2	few	CASSEISSDYGYTF	TGTGCCAGCAGTGAGATCAGCTCAGACTATGGCTACACCTTC
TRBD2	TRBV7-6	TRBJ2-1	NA	CASSPASGVTYNEQFF	TGTGCCAGCAGCCCCGCGAGCGGGGTAACCTACAATGAGCAGTTCTTC
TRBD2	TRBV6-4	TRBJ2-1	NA	CASSVAVTSGHNEQFF	TGTGCCAGCAGTGTAGCTGTTACTAGCGGCCACAATGAGCAGTTCTTC
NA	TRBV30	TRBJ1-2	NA	CAWSKGPYGYTF	TGTGCCTGGAGTAAGGGGCCCTATGGCTACACCTTC
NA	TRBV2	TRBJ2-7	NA	CASTYRSPLYNEQYF	TGTGCCAGCACTTACAGGTCTCCACTATACAATGAGCAGTACTTC
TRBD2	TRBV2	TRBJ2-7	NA	CASSEPREGNEQYF	TGTGCCAGCAGTGAGCCCCGGGAGGGGAATGAGCAGTACTTC
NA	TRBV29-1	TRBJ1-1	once	CSVPALGDTEAFF	TGCAGCGTGCCCGCTTTGGGTGACACTGAAGCTTTCTTT
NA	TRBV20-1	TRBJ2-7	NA	CSAKSRYEQYF	TGCAGTGCTAAGTCCCGCTACGAGCAGTACTTC
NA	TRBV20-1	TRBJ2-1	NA	CSARTAHEQFF	TGCAGTGCTAGAACGGCTCATGAGCAGTTCTTC
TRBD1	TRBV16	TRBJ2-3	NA	CASRTGRFTDTQYF	TGTGCCAGCCGGACAGGCCGATTCACAGATACGCAGTATTTT
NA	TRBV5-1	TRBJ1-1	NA	CASSPTPDMNTEAFF	TGCGCCAGCAGCCCCACACCAGATATGAACACTGAAGCTTTCTTT
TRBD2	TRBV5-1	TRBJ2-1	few	CASSPVAGLEYNEQFF	TGCGCCAGCAGCCCCGTAGCGGGATTGGAATACAATGAGCAGTTCTTC
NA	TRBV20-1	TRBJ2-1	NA	CSPNGRERQFF	TGCAGTCCAAATGGCCGGGAGCGGCAGTTCTTC
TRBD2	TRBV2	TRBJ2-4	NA	CASKTSGKGRNIQYF	TGTGCCAGCAAGACTAGCGGGAAGGGACGAAACATTCAGTACTTC
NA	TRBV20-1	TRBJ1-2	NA	CSARVGGPANYGYTF	TGCAGTGCTAGAGTCGGCGGGCCAGCTAACTATGGCTACACCTTC
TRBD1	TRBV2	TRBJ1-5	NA	CASSGDRGWGGNQPQHF	TGTGCCAGCAGTGGGGACAGGGGATGGGGAGGTAATCAGCCCCAGCATTTT
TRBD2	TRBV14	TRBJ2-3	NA	CASSQFSGRSTDTQYF	TGTGCCAGCAGCCAATTTAGCGGGAGGAGCACAGATACGCAGTATTTT
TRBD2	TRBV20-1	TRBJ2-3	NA	CSARGPGLAGQLQGDTQYF	TGCAGTGCTAGAGGCCCAGGGCTAGCGGGCCAACTCCAAGGGGATACGCAGTATTTT
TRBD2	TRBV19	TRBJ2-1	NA	CASGTGQGLAGRNEQFF	TGTGCCAGCGGGACGGGACAGGGACTAGCGGGAAGGAATGAGCAGTTCTTC
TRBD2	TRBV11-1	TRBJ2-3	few	CASSLTMASGSTDTQYF	TGTGCCAGCAGCTTAACCATGGCTAGCGGGAGTACAGATACGCAGTATTTT
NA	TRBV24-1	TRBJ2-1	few	CATSDFILPPLFF	TGTGCCACCAGTGATTTTATCCTCCCGCCGCTGTTCTTC
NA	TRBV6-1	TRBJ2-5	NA	CASLPNQETQYF	TGTGCCAGCCTCCCCAACCAAGAGACCCAGTACTTC
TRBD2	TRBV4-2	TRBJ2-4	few	CASSRTSGGGLREQYF	TGTGCCAGCAGCCGCACTAGCGGGGGGGGACTTCGTGAGCAGTACTTC
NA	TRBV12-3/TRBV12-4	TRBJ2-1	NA	CASSLTDRQFF	TGTGCCAGCAGTTTAACGGACAGGCAGTTCTTC
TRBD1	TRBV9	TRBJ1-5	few	CASSVEQGQPQHF	TGTGCCAGCAGCGTAGAACAGGGGCAGCCCCAGCATTTT
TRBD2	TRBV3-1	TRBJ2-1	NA	CASSQELGLVYNEQFF	TGTGCCAGCAGCCAAGAATTGGGACTAGTGTACAATGAGCAGTTCTTC
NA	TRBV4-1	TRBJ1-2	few	CASSQDEVWYGYTF	TGCGCCAGCAGCCAAGATGAAGTGTGGTATGGCTACACCTTC
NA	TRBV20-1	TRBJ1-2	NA	CSASGGINYGYTF	TGCAGTGCTAGCGGGGGCATTAACTATGGCTACACCTTC